A selection of T cell receptor beta chains follows, all from one sample in a study of CD4+ T cells in melanoma. Sequencing used immunoSEQ multiplex PCR; TCRdb keeps in-frame clones, though not all of them. The sample lists roughly 120,000 clones, about 90% occurring once. Sequencing input: peripheral blood. The receptor source for this set is a human donor with melanoma. Both conserved end residues are trimmed from each CDR3. The order of the fields is J gene, V gene, CDR3 protein.

J gene: TRBJ2-2
V gene: TRBV7-9
CDR3 protein: ASNRLVTGELF

J gene: TRBJ1-2
V gene: TRBV4-1
CDR3 protein: ASSQPQGVHYGYT

J gene: TRBJ2-5
V gene: TRBV7-2
CDR3 protein: ASSLGQAEETQY

J gene: TRBJ1-4
V gene: TRBV27
CDR3 protein: ASSLSTGVPNEKLF

J gene: TRBJ2-6
V gene: TRBV6-5
CDR3 protein: ASSPGTFGANVLT

J gene: TRBJ1-2
V gene: TRBV5-3
CDR3 protein: ARSPKRLPGTENGYT

J gene: TRBJ2-3
V gene: TRBV19
CDR3 protein: ASTPGQATDTQY

J gene: TRBJ2-1
V gene: TRBV10-3
CDR3 protein: AIRAGDNEQF

J gene: TRBJ2-3
V gene: TRBV7-9
CDR3 protein: ASSSDPLSSKSTDTQY

J gene: TRBJ2-3
V gene: TRBV19
CDR3 protein: ASSLHADTQY

J gene: TRBJ2-7
V gene: TRBV7-8
CDR3 protein: ASSSGTGSYEQY

J gene: TRBJ1-3
V gene: TRBV5-1
CDR3 protein: ASSLGGQPSGNTIY

J gene: TRBJ1-2
V gene: TRBV9
CDR3 protein: ASSRVNYGYT

J gene: TRBJ2-5
V gene: TRBV7-2
CDR3 protein: ASSQGDSYQETQY

J gene: TRBJ2-1
V gene: TRBV6-5
CDR3 protein: ASSYDSSYNEQF

J gene: TRBJ2-5
V gene: TRBV7-2
CDR3 protein: ASSRREGDGAQY

J gene: TRBJ2-7
V gene: TRBV7-9
CDR3 protein: ASSRTGATYEQY

J gene: TRBJ1-4
V gene: TRBV2
CDR3 protein: ASSDRTDFEKLF

J gene: TRBJ2-7
V gene: TRBV28
CDR3 protein: ATTRQPQTYEQY

J gene: TRBJ2-5
V gene: TRBV7-8
CDR3 protein: ASSQPQETQY

J gene: TRBJ2-7
V gene: TRBV5-6
CDR3 protein: ASSLPGPLAYEQY

J gene: TRBJ1-2
V gene: TRBV7-2
CDR3 protein: ASSTTREYGYT

J gene: TRBJ1-1
V gene: TRBV18
CDR3 protein: ASSAMPQGNAEAF

J gene: TRBJ2-2
V gene: TRBV7-6
CDR3 protein: ASSLYPDRRGGELF

J gene: TRBJ1-5
V gene: TRBV27
CDR3 protein: ASSLWGENQPQH

J gene: TRBJ2-1
V gene: TRBV19
CDR3 protein: ASSQLPGADNEQF

J gene: TRBJ2-5
V gene: TRBV7-9
CDR3 protein: ASSDSRDGTQY

J gene: TRBJ1-2
V gene: TRBV5-5
CDR3 protein: ASSLDRQTYYGYT

J gene: TRBJ2-7
V gene: TRBV7-9
CDR3 protein: ASRDTGGAYEQY

J gene: NA
V gene: TRBV7-9
CDR3 protein: ASSTDSPYEQY

J gene: TRBJ2-3
V gene: TRBV7-8
CDR3 protein: ASSLELAGGYTQY

J gene: TRBJ2-7
V gene: TRBV28
CDR3 protein: ASTHWAGGPYEQY